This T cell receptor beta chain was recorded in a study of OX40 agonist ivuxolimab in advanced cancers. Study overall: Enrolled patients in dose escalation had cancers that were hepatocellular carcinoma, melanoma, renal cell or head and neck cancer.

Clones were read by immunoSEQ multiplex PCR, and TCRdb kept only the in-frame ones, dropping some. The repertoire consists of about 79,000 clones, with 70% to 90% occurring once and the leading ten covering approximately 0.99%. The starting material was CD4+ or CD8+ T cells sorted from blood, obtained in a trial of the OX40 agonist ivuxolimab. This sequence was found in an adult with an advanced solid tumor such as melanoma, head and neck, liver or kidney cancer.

CDR3: CASGTSSTDTQYF. CDR3 DNA: TGTGCTTCCGGGACTAGCAGCACAGATACGCAGTATTTT. This rearrangement joins TRBV30 to TRBJ2-3, with 9 bases lining up with TRBD2. The germline V gene encodes CDR1 GTSNPN and CDR2 SVGIG (reference sequence). CDR3 size: 13 residues. Looking up the rest from reference TRBV30 and TRBJ2-3 gives the full variable domain: SQTIHQWPATLVQPVGSPLSLECTVEGTSNPNLYWYRQAAGRGLQLLFYSVGIGQISSEVPQNLSASRPQDRQFILSSKKLLLSDSGFYLCASGTSSTDTQYFGPGTRLTVL.